This T cell receptor beta chain stems from a study of somatic mutations in cytotoxic T cells in rheumatoid arthritis. General study results and limits: A largest CD8+ clone above 20% of CD8+ cells occurred in about an eighth of the roughly 65 patients.

The table came from immunoSEQ multiplex PCR; TCRdb's copy has only in-frame clones and leaves some out. The sample yields 10,000 to 13,000 clones, 70% to 75% seen once. In germline, CDR1 is SNHLY, CDR2 FYNNEI. The CDR3 spans 16 residues. V was pared by 4 bases and J by 2 bases, with 15 bases between. As regards this clone: What it recognizes is unknown.

This chain links TRBV2 with TRBJ2-1; D not resolved. This receptor was identified in an adult with rheumatoid arthritis. Sequences were obtained from CD8+ T cells sorted from blood. The CDR3 loop is CASSAGPRGAYNEQFF. The DNA of the CDR3 is TGTGCCAGCAGTGCGGGTCCCAGAGGCGCCTACAATGAGCAGTTCTTC.